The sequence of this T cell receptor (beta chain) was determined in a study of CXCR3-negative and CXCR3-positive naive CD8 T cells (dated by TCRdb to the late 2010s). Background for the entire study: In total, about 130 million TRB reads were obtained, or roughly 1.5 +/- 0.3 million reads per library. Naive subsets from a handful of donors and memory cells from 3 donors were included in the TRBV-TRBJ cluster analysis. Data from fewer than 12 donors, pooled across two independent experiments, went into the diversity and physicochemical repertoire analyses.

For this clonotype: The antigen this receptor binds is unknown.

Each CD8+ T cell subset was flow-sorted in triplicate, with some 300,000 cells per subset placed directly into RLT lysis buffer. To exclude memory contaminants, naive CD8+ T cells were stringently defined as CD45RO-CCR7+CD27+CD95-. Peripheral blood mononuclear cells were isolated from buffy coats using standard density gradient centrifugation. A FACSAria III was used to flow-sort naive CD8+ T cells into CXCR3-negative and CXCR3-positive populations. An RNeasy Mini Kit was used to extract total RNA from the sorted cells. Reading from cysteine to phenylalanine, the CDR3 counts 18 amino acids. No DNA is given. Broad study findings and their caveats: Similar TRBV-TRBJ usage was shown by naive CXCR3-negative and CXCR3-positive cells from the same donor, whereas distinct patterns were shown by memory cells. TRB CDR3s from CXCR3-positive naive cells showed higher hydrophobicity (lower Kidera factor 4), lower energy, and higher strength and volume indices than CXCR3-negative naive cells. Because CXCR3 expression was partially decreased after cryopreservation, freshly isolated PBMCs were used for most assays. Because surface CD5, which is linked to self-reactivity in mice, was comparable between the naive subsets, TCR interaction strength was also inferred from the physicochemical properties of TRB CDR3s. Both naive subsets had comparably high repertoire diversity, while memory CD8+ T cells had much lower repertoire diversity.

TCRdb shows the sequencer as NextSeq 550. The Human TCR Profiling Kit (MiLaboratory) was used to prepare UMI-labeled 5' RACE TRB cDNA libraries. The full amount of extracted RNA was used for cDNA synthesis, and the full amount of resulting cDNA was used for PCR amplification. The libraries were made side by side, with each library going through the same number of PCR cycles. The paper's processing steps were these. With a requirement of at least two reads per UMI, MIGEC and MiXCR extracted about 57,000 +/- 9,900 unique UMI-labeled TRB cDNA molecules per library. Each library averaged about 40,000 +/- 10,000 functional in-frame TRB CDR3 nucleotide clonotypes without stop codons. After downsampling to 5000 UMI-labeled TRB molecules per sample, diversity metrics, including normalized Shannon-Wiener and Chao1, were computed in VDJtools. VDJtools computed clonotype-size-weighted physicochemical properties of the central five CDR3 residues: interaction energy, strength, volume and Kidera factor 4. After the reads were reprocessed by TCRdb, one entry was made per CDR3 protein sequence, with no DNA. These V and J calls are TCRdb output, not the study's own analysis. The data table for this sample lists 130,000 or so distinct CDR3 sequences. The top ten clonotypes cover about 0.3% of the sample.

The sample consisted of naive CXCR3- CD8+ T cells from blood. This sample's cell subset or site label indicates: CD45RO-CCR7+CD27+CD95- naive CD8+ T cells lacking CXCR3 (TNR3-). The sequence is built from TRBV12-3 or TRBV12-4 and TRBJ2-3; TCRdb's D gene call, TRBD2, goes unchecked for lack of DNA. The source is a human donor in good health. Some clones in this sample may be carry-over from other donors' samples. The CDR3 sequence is CASSFWILAGGQADTQYF.